Reported below is one TCR beta chain. Its matching antigen is unknown. This CDR3 spans 14 amino acids. TCRdb's table, derived via immunoSEQ multiplex PCR, lists solely in-frame clones and lacks some. Of about 30,000 clones in the sample, approximately 80% were seen once. Before the COVID-19 pandemic, during about 2011-2019, CD4+ T cells were taken from unexposed donors. After more than eight days of culture, CD4+ T cells were isolated. Cells permitting, SARS-CoV-2 S/N and four cold-coronavirus spikes were tested on unexposed-donor CD4+ T cells. The data stem from a study of CD4 T cells in relation to SARS-CoV-2 and coronaviruses. Whole-study context: TCR beta CDR3s were sequenced after 10-day antigen culture of PBMCs.

General study findings and limits: In approximately 70% of donors, memory CD4+ clonotypes crossrecognized SARS-CoV-2 and at least one common cold coronavirus spike.

Material for sequencing was CD4+ T cells from PBMCs, cultured in vitro. This chain connects TRBV21-1 to TRBJ2-2; the table assigns TRBD1, which was not confirmed against the DNA. TRBV21-1 has pseudogene status. The TCR originated in a human donor in good health. The CDR3 DNA sequence: TGTGCCAGCAATTATGACAGGGGCCCCGGGGAGCTGTTTTTT. It specifies CASNYDRGPGELFF.